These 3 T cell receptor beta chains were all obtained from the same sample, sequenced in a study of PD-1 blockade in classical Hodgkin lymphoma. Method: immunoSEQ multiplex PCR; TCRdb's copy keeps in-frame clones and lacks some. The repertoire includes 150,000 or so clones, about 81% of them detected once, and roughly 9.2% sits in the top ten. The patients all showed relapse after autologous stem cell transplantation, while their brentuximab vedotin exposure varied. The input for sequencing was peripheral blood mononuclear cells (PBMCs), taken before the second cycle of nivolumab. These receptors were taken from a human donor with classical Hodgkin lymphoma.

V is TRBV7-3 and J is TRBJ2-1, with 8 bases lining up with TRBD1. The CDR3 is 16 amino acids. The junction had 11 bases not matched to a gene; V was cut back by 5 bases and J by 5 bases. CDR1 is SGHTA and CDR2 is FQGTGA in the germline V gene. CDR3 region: CASSPLGWDRNNEQFF. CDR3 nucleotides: TGTGCCAGCAGCCCCCTCGGGTGGGACAGGAACAATGAGCAGTTCTTC.

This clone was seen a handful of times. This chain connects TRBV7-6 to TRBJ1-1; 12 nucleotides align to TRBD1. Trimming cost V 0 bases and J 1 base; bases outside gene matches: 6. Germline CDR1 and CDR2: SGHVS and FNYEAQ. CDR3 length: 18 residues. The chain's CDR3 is CASSLAPRDRGQNTEAFF. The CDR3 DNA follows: TGTGCCAGCAGCTTAGCGCCCAGGGACAGGGGGCAGAACACTGAAGCTTTCTTT.

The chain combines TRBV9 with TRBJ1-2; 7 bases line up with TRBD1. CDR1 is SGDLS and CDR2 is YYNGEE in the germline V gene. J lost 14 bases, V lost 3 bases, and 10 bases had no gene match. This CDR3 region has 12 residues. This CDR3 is CASSAKTGWPTF. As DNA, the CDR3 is TGTGCCAGCAGCGCGAAGACAGGGTGGCCAACCTTC.